These 4 T cell receptor beta chains were all obtained from the same sample, sequenced in a study of shared clonotypes between healthy human individuals. TCRdb keeps only in-frame clones here, not all; method: immunoSEQ multiplex PCR. Counted here are approximately 810,000 clones, more than 85% occurring once; the ten biggest clones make up around 24%. Naive CD8 cells lacked CD45RO, underwent positive selection for CCR7 and left out terminally differentiated effector memory CD45RA+ cells. Sequencing was done on a sample of naive CD8+ T cells sorted from blood. The receptors were sampled from a man under 40 in good health.

This clone was seen once. V and J are TRBV7-9 and TRBJ2-1; a possible D gene is TRBD1 (5 bases). V lost 0 bases and J lost 9, with 15 bases in between. The CDR3 spans 15 residues. Per the germline V gene, CDR1 is SEHNR and CDR2 is FQNEAQ (reference sequence). The CDR3: CASSLAGRNGSEQFF. The CDR3 nucleotides are TGTGCCAGCAGCTTAGCGGGGCGAAATGGTAGTGAGCAGTTCTTC.

Remarks on this clone: The same CDR3 also results from other DNA sequences found in this sample. This rearrangement joins TRBV19 to TRBJ2-1, with unresolved D. The V gene's germline CDR1 is LNHDA and CDR2 SQIVND (reference sequence). The CDR3 is made up of 12 amino acids. Trimming removed 1 base at V and 5 bases at J, with 3 bases between. The CDR3 bases are TGTGCCAGTAGTATAGGTCACAATGAGCAGTTCTTC. Protein product: CASSIGHNEQFF.

To note about this clone: The sample has other DNA sequences that encode this CDR3 too. The chain employs TRBV29-1 and TRBJ2-1, with no clear D. Trimming pared 6 bases from V and 7 bases from J, leaving 7 bases between. Per the germline V gene, CDR1 is SQVTM and CDR2 is ANQGSEA. The length of the CDR3 is 10 residues. For the CDR3, the DNA is TGCAGCGTCGAATATAATGAGCAGTTCTTC. Residues: CSVEYNEQFF.

J is TRBJ2-2 and V is TRBV27; 13 nucleotides align to TRBD2. In germline, CDR1 is MNHEY, CDR2 SMNVEV (reference sequence). Losses at the gene ends were 3 bases for V and 3 bases for J; bases not matched to a gene: 4. CDR3 length: 17 amino acids. The CDR3 DNA follows: TGTGCCAGCAGTTTTGGACTAGCGGGAGCGGACACCGGGGAGCTGTTTTTT. Its protein is CASSFGLAGADTGELFF.